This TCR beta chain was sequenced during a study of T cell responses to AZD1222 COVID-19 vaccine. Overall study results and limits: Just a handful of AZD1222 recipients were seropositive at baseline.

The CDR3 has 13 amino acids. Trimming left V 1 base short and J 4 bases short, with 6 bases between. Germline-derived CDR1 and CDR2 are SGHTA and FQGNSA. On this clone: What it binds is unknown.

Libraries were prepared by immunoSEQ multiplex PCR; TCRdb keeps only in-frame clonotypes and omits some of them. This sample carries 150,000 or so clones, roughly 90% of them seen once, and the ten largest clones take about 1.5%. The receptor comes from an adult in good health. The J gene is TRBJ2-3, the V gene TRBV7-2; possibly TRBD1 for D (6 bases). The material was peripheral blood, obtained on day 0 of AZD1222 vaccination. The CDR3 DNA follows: TGTGCCAGCAGCTTAGAGGGGGCAGATACGCAGTATTTT. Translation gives CASSLEGADTQYF.